One and the same sample provided the 21 T cell receptor beta chains below, sequenced in a study of Graves' ophthalmopathy and Graves' hyperthyroidism. Investigators amplified TCR beta CDR3 regions from RNA transcripts. Amplification began with first-round RT-PCR using HTBI primers, then second-round multiplex PCR was performed. TCRdb analysed the multiplex PCR reads with MiXCR anew, one entry per CDR3 protein. The table has hundreds of thousands of distinct CDR3 sequences, roughly 40% seen once. The sample was peripheral blood. These receptor sequences come from an adult man with Graves' ophthalmopathy.

For this clonotype: A read error may produce the germline difference seen at one junction end. The V and J genes are TRBV20-1 and TRBJ1-5, with a possible D match to TRBD1 (6 bases). From germline, CDR1 is DFQATT and CDR2 SNEGSKA (reference sequence). This CDR3 has 15 amino acids. The CDR3 DNA follows: TGCAGTGCTAGAGAGGGGGCGGCTGGCAATCGGCCCCAGCATTTT. Translated: CSAREGAAGNRPQHF.

Regarding this clonotype: The junction does not match germline at one end; this may be a read error. CDR3 amino acids: CASSLGALNSGELVF. The CDR3 bases are TGTGCCAGCAGCTTAGGCGCACTCAACAGCGGGGAGCTGGTTTTT. This chain joins TRBV7-9 and TRBJ2-2; 7 nucleotides agree with TRBD2. The CDR3 is 15 residues long. Germline V CDR1 and CDR2: SEHNR, FQNEAQ (reference sequence).

The chain links TRBV5-4 to TRBJ1-2; D call uncertain. CDR3 size: 14 residues. Germline CDR1 and CDR2: SGHNT and YYREEE (reference sequence). V shed 2 bases and J shed 2 bases, with 10 bases lying between them. DNA for the CDR3: TGTGCCAGCAGCTTCTCCAGCCCAAACTATGGCTACACCTTC. It yields the protein CASSFSSPNYGYTF.

This clonotype was detected ten times or more. This chain joins TRBV10-3 and TRBJ1-5; D is ambiguous. V shed 2 bases and J shed 7 bases, with 3 bases lying between them. The CDR3 sequence is 11 residues long. Per germline, CDR1 ENHRY and CDR2 SYGVKD. DNA for the CDR3: TGTGCCATCAGTGAGGCCCAGCCCCAGCATTTT. Its translation is CAISEAQPQHF.

Points on this clonotype: A much more abundant neighbour one base away suggests this may be a read error. The gene calls are TRBV7-2 and TRBJ2-5, with D possibly being TRBD2 (6 bases). CDR3 length: 13 amino acids. Germline V gene data show CDR1 as SGHTA and CDR2 as FQGNSA. As DNA, the CDR3 is TGTGCCAGCAGCTTAGCGGGACTCCAGACCCAGCACTTC. Translation gives CASSLAGLQTQHF.

The V gene is TRBV25-1, the J gene TRBJ2-2; no firm D call. Per germline, CDR1 MGHDK and CDR2 SYGVNS. The CDR3 loop spans 14 amino acids. V was pared by 11 bases and J by 5 bases, with 18 bases between. Here the CDR3 DNA reads TGTGCCCGTGGAGTAGGGATGGGGACCGGGGAGCTGTTTTTT. Residues: CARGVGMGTGELFF. Filled out from reference TRBV25-1 and TRBJ2-2, the complete variable domain reads EADIYQTPRYLVIGTGKKITLECSQTMGHDKMYWYQQDPGMELHLIHYSYGVNSTEKGDLSSESTVSRIRTEHFPLTLESARPSHTSQYLCARGVGMGTGELFFGEGSRLTVL.

This clonotype was seen at least ten times. The chain carries TRBV20-1 and TRBJ2-7; 8 bases map to TRBD2. The junction had 5 bases not matched to a gene; V was cut back by 3 bases and J by 7 bases. The CDR3 runs 12 residues. CDR1 and CDR2 (germline): DFQATT, SNEGSKA (reference sequence). The CDR3 DNA follows: TGCAGTGCTAGCGGGGGGGCGTGGGAGCAGTACTTC. This sequence encodes CSASGGAWEQYF.

The V call is TRBV10-3, the J call TRBJ2-7, with D tentatively TRBD1 (7 bases). The germline V gene has CDR1 ENHRY and CDR2 SYGVKD. V was pared by 10 bases and J by 4 bases, with 14 bases between. The CDR3 runs 12 residues. CDR3 in amino acids: CASRGAGYEQYF. The CDR3, as DNA: TGTGCCAGCAGGGGGGCAGGGTACGAGCAGTACTTC.

This clonotype was seen a handful of times. The chain links TRBV7-2 to TRBJ1-2; no definite D call. This CDR3 is built from 16 residues. Trimming took off 5 bases at V and 1 base at J, with 17 bases between the two ends. Germline V gene sequence: CDR1 SGHTA, CDR2 FQGNSA. The CDR3 loop is CASSPQRFPGNYGYTF. In nucleotides, the CDR3 is TGTGCCAGCAGCCCCCAACGATTTCCTGGTAACTATGGCTACACCTTC. Full variable domain (missing parts from reference TRBV7-2 and TRBJ1-2): GAGVSQSPSNKVTEKGKDVELRCDPISGHTALYWYRQSLGQGLEFLIYFQGNSAPDKSGLPSDRFSAERTGGSVSTLTIQRTQQEDSAVYLCASSPQRFPGNYGYTFGSGTRLTVV.

This clonotype was found many times. This sequence joins TRBV9 and TRBJ1-6; no clear D. This CDR3 contains 14 residues. Trimming left V 4 bases short and J 7 bases short, with 12 bases between. From germline, CDR1 is SGDLS and CDR2 YYNGEE. The CDR3 here is CASSPLSNNSPLHF. The CDR3 DNA follows: TGTGCCAGCAGCCCCCTTTCGAACAATTCACCCCTCCACTTT. Variable domain in full (rest from reference TRBV9 and TRBJ1-6): DSGVTQTPKHLITATGQRVTLRCSPRSGDLSVYWYQQSLDQGLQFLIQYYNGEERAKGNILERFSAQQFPDLHSELNLSSLELGDSALYFCASSPLSNNSPLHFGNGTRLTVT.

The rearrangement links TRBV5-1 to TRBJ2-2; 10 positions match TRBD2. Germline V gene sequence: CDR1 SGHRS, CDR2 YFSETQ. The J segment lost 5 bases and the V segment lost 7 bases, leaving 5 bases of the junction unmatched. This CDR3 is 14 amino acids long. CDR3 region: CASGAGGPTGELFF. The DNA of the CDR3 is TGCGCCAGCGGAGCGGGAGGGCCTACCGGGGAGCTGTTTTTT. Looking up the rest from reference TRBV5-1 and TRBJ2-2 gives the full variable domain: KAGVTQTPRYLIKTRGQQVTLSCSPISGHRSVSWYQQTPGQGLQFLFEYFSETQRNKGNFPGRFSGRQFSNSRSEMNVSTLELGDSALYLCASGAGGPTGELFFGEGSRLTVL.

As regards this clonotype: This may arise from a read error, as a much more abundant clone is one base away. The chain uses TRBV12-3 or TRBV12-4 and TRBJ1-4, with D possibly being TRBD1 (6 bases). This CDR3 contains 13 residues. V lost 2 bases to trimming and J lost 6 bases, with 7 bases between them. This CDR3 reads CASSLSGDEKLFF. CDR3 DNA: TGTGCCAGCAGTTTATCAGGGGATGAAAAACTGTTTTTT.

The chain recombines TRBV20-1 with TRBJ1-1; a weak D match, TRBD1 (5 bases). The V end was cut by 2 bases, the J end by 8 bases, with 15 bases between. This CDR3 comprises 13 residues. Per the germline V gene, CDR1 is DFQATT and CDR2 is SNEGSKA (reference sequence). In DNA form, the CDR3 reads TGCAGTGCTAGATCGACAGCGGCGTTAGAAGCTTTCTTT. Translating gives CSARSTAALEAFF.

In its sample, this clonotype was seen many times. V is TRBV29-1 and J is TRBJ1-1; D not resolved. V was trimmed by 4 bases and J by 0 bases, leaving 12 bases between them. CDR3 length: 14 residues. CDR1 and CDR2 (germline): SQVTM, ANQGSEA. The CDR3 loop reads CSVGSSTMNTEAFF. In DNA, the CDR3 is TGCAGCGTTGGTTCTTCTACCATGAACACTGAAGCTTTCTTT.

Concerning this clonotype: With a much larger clone just one base away, this may be a read error. This sequence joins TRBV2 and TRBJ2-7, with D hard to call. Trimming pared 4 bases from V and 2 bases from J, leaving 12 bases between. Germline loops: CDR1 SNHLY, CDR2 FYNNEI. CDR3 size: 14 residues. The CDR3 DNA is TGTGCCAGCAGTGGGCCCCGGTTCCCCTACGAGCAGTACTTC. Its protein is CASSGPRFPYEQYF.

This chain joins TRBV12-3 or TRBV12-4 and TRBJ1-2; 8 nucleotides align to TRBD1. This CDR3 comprises 15 residues. J was trimmed by 3 bases and V by 5 bases; bases with no gene match: 8. The CDR3 nucleotides read TGTGCCAGCAGTATCGCAGGGGGCGCGGACTATGGCTACACCTTC. This gives the protein CASSIAGGADYGYTF.

CDR3 sequence reads: CASSLGGLTNEKLFF. The CDR3 DNA sequence: TGTGCCAGCAGCTTAGGGGGGCTCACTAATGAAAAACTGTTTTTT. This chain links TRBV7-2 with TRBJ1-4; possible D gene TRBD1, 6 bases. The V gene lost 1 base and the J gene lost 2 bases, with 8 bases spanning the gap. This CDR3 spans 15 amino acids. Germline CDR1 is SGHTA and CDR2 is FQGNSA.

V is TRBV10-3 and J is TRBJ1-1; D not resolved. This CDR3 spans 14 amino acids. V lost 5 bases and J 1 base, leaving 11 bases between the germline ends. CDR1 and CDR2 from the germline V gene are ENHRY and SYGVKD. The CDR3 is CAISIWAGNTEAFF. The CDR3 coding sequence is TGTGCCATCAGTATATGGGCGGGGAACACTGAAGCTTTCTTT.

The chain recombines TRBV25-1 with TRBJ1-6; tentatively, D is TRBD1 (5 bases). The CDR3 runs to 12 residues. The germline V gene encodes CDR1 MGHDK and CDR2 SYGVNS. V lost 6 bases to trimming and J lost 13 bases, with 13 bases between them. The DNA of the CDR3 is TGTGCCAGCAGGCAGGGTAGTCGGCCCCTCCACTTT. Translated, it gives CASRQGSRPLHF.

This sequence joins TRBV2 and TRBJ1-1; a possible D gene is TRBD1 (5 bases). The CDR3 is 16 amino acids. Trimming left V 3 bases short and J 5 bases short, with 19 bases between. Germline assignment: CDR1 SNHLY and CDR2 FYNNEI. The CDR3 reads CASSEGDGLWITEAFF. CDR3 DNA: TGTGCCAGCAGTGAGGGGGACGGGCTCTGGATAACTGAAGCTTTCTTT. The full variable domain, completed using reference TRBV2 and TRBJ1-1, is EPEVTQTPSHQVTQMGQEVILRCVPISNHLYFYWYRQILGQKVEFLVSFYNNEISEKSEIFDDQFSVERPDGSNFTLKIRSTKLEDSAMYFCASSEGDGLWITEAFFGQGTRLTVV.

This clonotype was detected only a few times. J is TRBJ2-7 and V is TRBV20-1, with 10 bases aligning to TRBD1. Germline trimming cut 6 bases from V and 2 bases from J; bases unmatched to any gene: 13. Germline V gene lookup returns CDR1 DFQATT and CDR2 SNEGSKA (reference sequence). This CDR3 contains 16 residues. The CDR3: CSAPHGSGQGAYEQYF. For the CDR3, the DNA is TGCAGTGCCCCGCACGGGTCAGGACAGGGGGCCTACGAGCAGTACTTC.